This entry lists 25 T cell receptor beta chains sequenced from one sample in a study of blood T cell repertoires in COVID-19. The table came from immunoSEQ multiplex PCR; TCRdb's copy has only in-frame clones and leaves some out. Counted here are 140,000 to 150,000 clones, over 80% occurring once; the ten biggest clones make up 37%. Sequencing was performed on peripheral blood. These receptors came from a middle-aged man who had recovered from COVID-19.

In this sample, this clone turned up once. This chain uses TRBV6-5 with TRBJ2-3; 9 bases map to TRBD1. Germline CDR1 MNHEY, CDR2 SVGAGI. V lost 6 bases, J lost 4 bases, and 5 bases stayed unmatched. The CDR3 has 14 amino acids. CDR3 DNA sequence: TGTGCCAGCAGGCTACAGGGGGCCGCAGATACGCAGTATTTT. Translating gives CASRLQGAADTQYF.

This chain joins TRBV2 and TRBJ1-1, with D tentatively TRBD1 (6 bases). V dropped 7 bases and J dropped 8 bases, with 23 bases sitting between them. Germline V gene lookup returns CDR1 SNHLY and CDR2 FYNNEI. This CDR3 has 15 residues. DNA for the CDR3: TGTGCCAGCACCCGTTACGCCGCCGCAGACAGGGAAGCTTTCTTT. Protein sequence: CASTRYAAADREAFF.

CDR3: CASSLVAAGGTQGYTF. CDR3 coding DNA: TGTGCCAGCAGCTTAGTAGCGGCGGGGGGCACGCAGGGCTACACCTTC. The chain is built from TRBV7-8 and TRBJ1-2; possibly TRBD1 for D (6 bases). Deletions cut 1 base from V and 8 bases from J, with 20 bases between. CDR1 is SGHVS and CDR2 is FQNEAQ in the germline V gene. The CDR3 contains 16 residues.

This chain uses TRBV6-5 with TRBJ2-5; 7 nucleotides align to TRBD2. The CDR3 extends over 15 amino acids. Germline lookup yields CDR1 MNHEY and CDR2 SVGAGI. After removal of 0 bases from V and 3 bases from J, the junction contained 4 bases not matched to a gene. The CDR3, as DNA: TGTGCCAGCAGTTACTCTTTCGCGGGGGAAGAGACCCAGTACTTC. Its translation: CASSYSFAGEETQYF.

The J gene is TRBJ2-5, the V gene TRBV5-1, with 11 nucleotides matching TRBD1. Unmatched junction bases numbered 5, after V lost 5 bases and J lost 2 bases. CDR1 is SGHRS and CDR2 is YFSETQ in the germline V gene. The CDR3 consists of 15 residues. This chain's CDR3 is CASSPRDRGQETQYF. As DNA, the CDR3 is TGCGCCAGCAGTCCTCGGGACAGGGGGCAAGAGACCCAGTACTTC.

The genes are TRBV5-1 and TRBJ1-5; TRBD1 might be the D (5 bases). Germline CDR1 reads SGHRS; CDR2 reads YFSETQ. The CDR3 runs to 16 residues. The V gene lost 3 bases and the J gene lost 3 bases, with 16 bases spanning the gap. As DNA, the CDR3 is TGCGCCAGCAGCTCCCTCAGGGTTTCTTTCAATCAGCCCCAGCATTTT. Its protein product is CASSSLRVSFNQPQHF.

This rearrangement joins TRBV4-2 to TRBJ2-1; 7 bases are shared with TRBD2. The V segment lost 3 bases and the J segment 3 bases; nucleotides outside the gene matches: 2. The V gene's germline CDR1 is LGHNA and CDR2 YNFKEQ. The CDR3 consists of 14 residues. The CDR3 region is CASSQGGGYNEQFF. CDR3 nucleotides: TGTGCCAGCAGCCAGGGCGGGGGCTACAATGAGCAGTTCTTC.

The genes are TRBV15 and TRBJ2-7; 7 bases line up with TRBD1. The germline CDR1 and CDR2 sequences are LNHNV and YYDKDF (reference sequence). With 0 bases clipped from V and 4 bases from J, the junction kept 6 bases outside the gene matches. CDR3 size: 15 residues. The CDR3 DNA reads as TGTGCCACCAGCAGAGATAGGAACAGGGGTTACGAGCAGTACTTC. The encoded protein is CATSRDRNRGYEQYF.

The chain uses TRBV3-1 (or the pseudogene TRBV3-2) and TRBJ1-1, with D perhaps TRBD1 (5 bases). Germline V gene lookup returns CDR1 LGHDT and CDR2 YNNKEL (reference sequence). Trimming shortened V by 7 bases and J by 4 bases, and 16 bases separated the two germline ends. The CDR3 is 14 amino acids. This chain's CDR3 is CASTPRDFRTEAFF. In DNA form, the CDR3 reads TGTGCCAGCACCCCAAGGGACTTTCGCACTGAAGCTTTCTTT.

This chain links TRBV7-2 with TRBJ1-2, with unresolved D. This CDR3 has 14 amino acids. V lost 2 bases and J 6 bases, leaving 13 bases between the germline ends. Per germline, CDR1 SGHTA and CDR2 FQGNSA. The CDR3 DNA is TGTGCCAGCAGCTTATTCCGGGGTTCGAATGGCTACACCTTC. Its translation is CASSLFRGSNGYTF.

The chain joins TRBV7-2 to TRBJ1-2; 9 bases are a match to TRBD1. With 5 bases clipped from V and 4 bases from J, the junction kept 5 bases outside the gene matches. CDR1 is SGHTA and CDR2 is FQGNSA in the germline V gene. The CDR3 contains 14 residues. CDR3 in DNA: TGTGCCAGCAGCCCGGGACAGGGTCTCTATGGCTACACCTTC. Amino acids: CASSPGQGLYGYTF.

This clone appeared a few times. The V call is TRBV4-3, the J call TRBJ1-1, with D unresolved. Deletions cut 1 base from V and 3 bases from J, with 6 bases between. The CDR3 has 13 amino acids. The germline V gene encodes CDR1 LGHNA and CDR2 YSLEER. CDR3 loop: CASSQGEDTEAFF. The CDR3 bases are TGCGCCAGCAGCCAAGGGGAGGACACTGAAGCTTTCTTT.

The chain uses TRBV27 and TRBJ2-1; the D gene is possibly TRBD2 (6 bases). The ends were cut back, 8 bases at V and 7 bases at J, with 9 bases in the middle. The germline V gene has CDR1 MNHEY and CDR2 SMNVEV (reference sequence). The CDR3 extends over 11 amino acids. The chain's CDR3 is CASLGRNEQFF. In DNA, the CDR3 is TGTGCCAGCCTGGGGAGGAATGAGCAGTTCTTC.

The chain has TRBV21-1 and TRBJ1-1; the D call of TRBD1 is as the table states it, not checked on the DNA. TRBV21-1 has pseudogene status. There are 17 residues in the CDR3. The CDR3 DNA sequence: TGTGCCAGCAGCAAAGCGCGGGACAGGGAAGGGAACACTGAAGCTTTCTTT. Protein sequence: CASSKARDREGNTEAFF.

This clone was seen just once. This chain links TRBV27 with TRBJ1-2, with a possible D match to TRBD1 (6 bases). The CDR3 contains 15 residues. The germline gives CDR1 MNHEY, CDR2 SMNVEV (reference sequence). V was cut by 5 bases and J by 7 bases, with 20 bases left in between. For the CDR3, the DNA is TGTGCCAGCAGTGCAGGGGATCGGGCGATAGGTGGCTACACCTTC. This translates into CASSAGDRAIGGYTF.

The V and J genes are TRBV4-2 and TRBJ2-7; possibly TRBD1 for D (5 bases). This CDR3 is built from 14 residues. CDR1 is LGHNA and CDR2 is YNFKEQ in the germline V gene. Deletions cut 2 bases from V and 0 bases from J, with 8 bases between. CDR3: CASSQWGVSYEQYF. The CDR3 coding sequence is TGTGCCAGCAGCCAATGGGGCGTCTCCTACGAGCAGTACTTC.

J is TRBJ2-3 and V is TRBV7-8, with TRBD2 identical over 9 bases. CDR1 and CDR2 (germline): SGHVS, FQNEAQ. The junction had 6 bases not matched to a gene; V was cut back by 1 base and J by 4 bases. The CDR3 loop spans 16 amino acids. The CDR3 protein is CASSLGAGGRPDTQYF. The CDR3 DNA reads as TGTGCCAGCAGCTTAGGGGCGGGGGGGAGGCCAGATACGCAGTATTTT.

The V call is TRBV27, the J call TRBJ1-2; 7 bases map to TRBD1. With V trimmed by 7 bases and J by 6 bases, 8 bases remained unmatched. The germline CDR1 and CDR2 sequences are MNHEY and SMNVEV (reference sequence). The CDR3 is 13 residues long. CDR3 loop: CASTDRDVDGYTF. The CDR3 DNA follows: TGTGCCAGCACCGACAGGGATGTGGATGGCTACACCTTC.

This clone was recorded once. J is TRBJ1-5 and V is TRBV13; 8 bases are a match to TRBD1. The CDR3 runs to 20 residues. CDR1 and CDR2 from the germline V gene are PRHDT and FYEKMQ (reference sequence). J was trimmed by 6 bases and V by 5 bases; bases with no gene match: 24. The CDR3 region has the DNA TGTGCCAGCAGCGCGATTATGTCTCTAGGCAGGGGGCCCAATAGTCAGCCCCAGCATTTT. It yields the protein CASSAIMSLGRGPNSQPQHF.

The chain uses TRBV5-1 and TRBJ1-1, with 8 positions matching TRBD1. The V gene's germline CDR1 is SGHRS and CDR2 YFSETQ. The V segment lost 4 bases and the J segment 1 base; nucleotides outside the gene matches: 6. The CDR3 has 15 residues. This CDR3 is CASSPPTGENTEAFF. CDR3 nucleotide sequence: TGCGCCAGCAGCCCACCGACAGGGGAGAACACTGAAGCTTTCTTT.

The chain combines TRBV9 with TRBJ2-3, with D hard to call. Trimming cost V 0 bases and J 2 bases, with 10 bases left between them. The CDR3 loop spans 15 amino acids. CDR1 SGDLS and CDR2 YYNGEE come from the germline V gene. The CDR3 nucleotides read TGTGCCAGCAGCGTAGAAGCGTTTAACACAGATACGCAGTATTTT. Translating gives CASSVEAFNTDTQYF.

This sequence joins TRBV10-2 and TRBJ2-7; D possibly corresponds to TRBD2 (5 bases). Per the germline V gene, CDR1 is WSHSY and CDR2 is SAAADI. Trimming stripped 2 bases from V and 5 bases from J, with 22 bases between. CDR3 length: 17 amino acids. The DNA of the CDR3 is TGCGCCAGCAGTGAGCCGCCCTCAGGTTTTCGGGGTCACGAGCAGTACTTC. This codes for CASSEPPSGFRGHEQYF.

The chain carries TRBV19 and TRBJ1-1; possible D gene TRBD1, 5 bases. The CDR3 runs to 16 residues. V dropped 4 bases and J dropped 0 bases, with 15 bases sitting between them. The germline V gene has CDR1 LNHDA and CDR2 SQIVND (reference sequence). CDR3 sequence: CASSTGHGNLNTEAFF. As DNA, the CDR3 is TGTGCCAGTAGTACAGGACATGGAAACCTGAACACTGAAGCTTTCTTT.

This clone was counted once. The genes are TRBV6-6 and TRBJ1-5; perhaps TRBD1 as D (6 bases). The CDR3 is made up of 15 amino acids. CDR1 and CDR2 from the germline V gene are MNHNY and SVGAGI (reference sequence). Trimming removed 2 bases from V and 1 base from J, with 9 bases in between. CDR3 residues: CASSYGGSSNQPQHF. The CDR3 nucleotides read TGTGCCAGCAGTTACGGGGGCAGCAGCAATCAGCCCCAGCATTTT.

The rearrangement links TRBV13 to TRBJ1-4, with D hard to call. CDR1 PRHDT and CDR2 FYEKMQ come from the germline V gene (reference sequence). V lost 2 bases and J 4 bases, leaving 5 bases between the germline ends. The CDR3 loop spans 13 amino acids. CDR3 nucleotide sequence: TGTGCCAGCAGCTTATACAATAATGAAAAACTGTTTTTT. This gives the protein CASSLYNNEKLFF.